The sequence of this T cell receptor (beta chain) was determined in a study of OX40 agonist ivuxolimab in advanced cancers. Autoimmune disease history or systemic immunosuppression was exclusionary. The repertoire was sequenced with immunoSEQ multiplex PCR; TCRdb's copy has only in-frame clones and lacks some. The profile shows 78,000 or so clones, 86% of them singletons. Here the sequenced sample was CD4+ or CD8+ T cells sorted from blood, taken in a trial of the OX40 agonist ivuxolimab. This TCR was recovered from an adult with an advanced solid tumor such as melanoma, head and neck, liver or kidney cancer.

CDR3 region: CASRSGQMNTEAFF. CDR3 DNA sequence: TGTGCCAGCAGGTCGGGACAGATGAACACTGAAGCTTTCTTT. The V call is TRBV6-5, the J call TRBJ1-1, with 7 bases lining up with TRBD1. From germline, CDR1 is MNHEY and CDR2 SVGAGI. The trim removed 6 bases at V and 0 bases at J, leaving 4 bases unmatched. The CDR3 is made up of 14 amino acids.